The 27 T cell receptor beta chains below were found in one sample sequenced in a study of blood T cell repertoires in COVID-19. Clones were sequenced by immunoSEQ multiplex PCR, and TCRdb holds only the in-frame ones, with some missing. The sample lists some 200,000 clones, approximately 78% occurring once. The sample was peripheral blood. These receptors all come from a woman in her seventies with COVID-19, enrolled during active disease.

This chain connects TRBV5-4 to TRBJ1-3; D not resolved. The ends were cut back, 0 bases at V and 0 bases at J, with 7 bases in the middle. CDR3 length: 15 amino acids. Germline CDR1 and CDR2: SGHNT and YYREEE (reference sequence). In nucleotides, the CDR3 is TGTGCCAGCAGCTTGGATAGGAGCTCTGGAAACACCATATATTTT. Encoded protein: CASSLDRSSGNTIYF. Variable domain in full (rest from reference TRBV5-4 and TRBJ1-3): ETGVTQSPTHLIKTRGQQVTLRCSSQSGHNTVSWYQQALGQGPQFIFQYYREEENGRGNFPPRFSGLQFPNYSSELNVNALELDDSALYLCASSLDRSSGNTIYFGEGSWLTVV.

This clone was recorded only once. J is TRBJ2-3 and V is TRBV24-1; perhaps TRBD2 as D (6 bases). CDR1 KGHDR and CDR2 SFDVKD come from the germline V gene. CDR3 size: 14 residues. Trimming took off 9 bases at V and 6 bases at J, with 18 bases between the two ends. The DNA for the CDR3 is TGTGCCACCTCCCAGGCCACTAGCTCTGATACGCAGTATTTT. Its protein is CATSQATSSDTQYF.

The chain uses TRBV5-5 and TRBJ2-1; D is uncertain. The length of the CDR3 is 15 residues. V lost 0 bases and J lost 4, with 11 bases in between. CDR1 and CDR2 from the germline V gene are SGHKS and YYEKEE (reference sequence). The CDR3 here is CASSLGAGSYNEQFF. The CDR3 coding sequence is TGTGCCAGCAGCTTGGGGGCAGGATCTTACAATGAGCAGTTCTTC.

The chain uses TRBV6-6 and TRBJ1-1; D is perhaps TRBD1 (5 bases). V dropped 6 bases and J dropped 4 bases, with 15 bases sitting between them. The germline V gene encodes CDR1 MNHNY and CDR2 SVGAGI (reference sequence). This CDR3 has 14 amino acids. The CDR3 region is CASRPAPGGTEAFF. DNA of the CDR3: TGTGCCAGCAGACCCGCGCCGGGGGGCACTGAAGCTTTCTTT.

V is TRBV11-2 and J is TRBJ2-5; D possibly corresponds to TRBD1 (5 bases). V lost 2 bases to trimming and J lost 9 bases, with 25 bases between them. The CDR3 totals 17 residues. Germline CDR1 and CDR2: SGHAT and FQNNGV. As DNA, the CDR3 is TGTGCCAGCAGCTTATGGCCGACAGATACGTTCCAAGACGCCCAGTACTTC. Protein sequence: CASSLWPTDTFQDAQYF.

V gene TRBV29-1 combines with J gene TRBJ2-3, with a tentative D call TRBD2 (6 bases). The CDR3 loop spans 14 amino acids. The V gene lost 7 bases and the J gene lost 2 bases, with 16 bases spanning the gap. The germline V gene encodes CDR1 SQVTM and CDR2 ANQGSEA. In nucleotides, the CDR3 is TGCAGCGCCGATTTAGGGACTGACACAGATACGCAGTATTTT. It translates to CSADLGTDTDTQYF.

This clone was observed once. The CDR3 reads CSVVGQRTGELFF. The CDR3 nucleotides are TGCAGCGTTGTAGGACAGAGGACCGGGGAGCTGTTTTTT. This chain joins TRBV29-1 and TRBJ2-2; weak D call: TRBD1 (6 bases). Trimming stripped 4 bases from V and 5 bases from J, with 11 bases between. Germline lookup yields CDR1 SQVTM and CDR2 ANQGSEA. The CDR3 consists of 13 residues.

This clone came up a few times. The chain uses TRBV7-9 and TRBJ2-2; TRBD1 aligns across 8 bases. This CDR3 spans 17 amino acids. CDR1 SEHNR and CDR2 FQNEAQ come from the germline V gene (reference sequence). With V trimmed by 5 bases and J by 1 base, 9 bases remained unmatched. In DNA, the CDR3 is TGTGCCAGCAGCGGAGGACCCGGGACAGGGAACACCGGGGAGCTGTTTTTT. Translated, it gives CASSGGPGTGNTGELFF.

The chain has TRBV5-1 and TRBJ2-2; perhaps TRBD2 as D (6 bases). CDR1 and CDR2 (germline): SGHRS, YFSETQ. This CDR3 contains 16 residues. The V gene lost 4 bases and the J gene lost 6 bases, with 19 bases spanning the gap. The CDR3 bases are TGCGCCAGCAGCACGGAACCGGGAGTCAAGGCCGGGGAGCTGTTTTTT. It yields the protein CASSTEPGVKAGELFF.

V usage is TRBV7-2 and J usage is TRBJ2-5; possible D gene TRBD2, 5 bases. The CDR3 runs 14 residues. V shed 7 bases and J shed 4 bases, with 16 bases lying between them. Germline loops: CDR1 SGHTA, CDR2 FQGNSA. CDR3 DNA sequence: TGTGCCAGCATCCAAAGTGTAGCGAGAGAGACCCAGTACTTC. Translated, it gives CASIQSVARETQYF.

This chain uses TRBV6-5 with TRBJ2-3, with 7 bases aligning to TRBD1. The germline V gene has CDR1 MNHEY and CDR2 SVGAGI. V dropped 4 bases and J dropped 0; count of bases not matched to a gene: 4. CDR3 length equals 15 residues. The CDR3 nucleotides read TGTGCCAGCAGTTGGCGACAGGGAAGCACAGATACGCAGTATTTT. Its protein product is CASSWRQGSTDTQYF.

This clone is medium-sized within its sample. V and J are TRBV27 and TRBJ1-5; D is unresolved. V lost 3 bases, J lost 1 base, and 7 bases lay in between. Germline V gene lookup returns CDR1 MNHEY and CDR2 SMNVEV (reference sequence). This CDR3 contains 14 residues. The CDR3 DNA follows: TGTGCCAGCAGTTTCTCGGGGAGCAATCAGCCCCAGCATTTT. Translation gives CASSFSGSNQPQHF.

CDR3 nucleotides: TGCGCCAGCAGCTTGGATTCGGTCGGGACAAGAAACACCATATATTTT. Protein: CASSLDSVGTRNTIYF. This chain uses TRBV5-1 with TRBJ1-3; tentative D call: TRBD1 (6 bases). Germline lookup yields CDR1 SGHRS and CDR2 YFSETQ. The CDR3 is 16 residues long. V dropped 0 bases and J dropped 5 bases, with 15 bases sitting between them.

The chain employs TRBV28 and TRBJ1-5, with a weak D call TRBD1 (6 bases). This CDR3 has 16 amino acids. Germline-derived CDR1 and CDR2 are MDHEN and SYDVKM. The ends were cut back, 4 bases at V and 6 bases at J, with 19 bases in the middle. The CDR3 region is CASSWTNGGAGQPQHF. CDR3 in DNA: TGTGCCAGCAGTTGGACGAATGGGGGCGCGGGTCAGCCCCAGCATTTT. The variable domain in full, completed from reference TRBV28 and TRBJ1-5, reads DVKVTQSSRYLVKRTGEKVFLECVQDMDHENMFWYRQDPGLGLRLIYFSYDVKMKEKGDIPEGYSVSREKKERFSLILESASTNQTSMYLCASSWTNGGAGQPQHFGDGTRLSIL.

This clone was counted once. V is TRBV6-6 and J is TRBJ1-1; 7 bases align to TRBD1. Losses at the gene ends were 6 bases for V and 5 bases for J; bases not matched to a gene: 12. Per germline, CDR1 MNHNY and CDR2 SVGAGI (reference sequence). This CDR3 comprises 15 residues. This CDR3 reads CASRTHSGGRTEAFF. CDR3 sequence (DNA): TGTGCCAGCAGGACTCACTCAGGGGGTCGAACTGAAGCTTTCTTT.

This rearrangement joins TRBV7-8 to TRBJ2-7; no firm D call. There are 14 residues in the CDR3. CDR1 SGHVS and CDR2 FQNEAQ come from the germline V gene. V was cut by 1 base and J by 0 bases, with 7 bases left in between. CDR3 sequence reads: CASSLGGNSYEQYF. DNA of the CDR3: TGTGCCAGCAGCTTAGGCGGCAACTCCTACGAGCAGTACTTC.

This chain connects TRBV10-3 to TRBJ1-2, with TRBD1 matching over 7 bases. V shed 11 bases and J 8 bases; nucleotides not matched to a gene: 14. The CDR3 extends over 13 amino acids. Germline V gives CDR1 ENHRY, CDR2 SYGVKD. The CDR3 DNA is TGTGCCGTCCAAGGGACAGCACCTCAGGGCTACACCTTC. Amino acids: CAVQGTAPQGYTF.

This sequence joins TRBV18 and TRBJ2-3; D unresolved. The CDR3 spans 14 residues. CDR1 is KGHSH, CDR2 LQKENI, per germline. Trimming removed 8 bases at V and 2 bases at J, with 14 bases between. The CDR3 coding sequence is TGTGCCAGCGCCCAAGCAAGTTTCACAGATACGCAGTATTTT. As protein: CASAQASFTDTQYF.

This clone has a count of ten or more. The V call is TRBV7-6, the J call TRBJ1-4, with D possibly matching TRBD1 (5 bases). Germline-derived CDR1 and CDR2 are SGHVS and FNYEAQ. V lost 4 bases to trimming and J lost 3 bases, with 12 bases between them. This CDR3 region has 15 residues. The CDR3 loop reads CASSSQTGSNEKLFF. CDR3 in DNA: TGTGCCAGCAGCTCTCAAACAGGATCTAATGAAAAACTGTTTTTT.

As DNA, the CDR3 is TGTGCCAGCAGTCCTTCTAGCGGCACAAGGGGCGGGGGCCAGTATTTT. Translation: CASSPSSGTRGGGQYF. The V call is TRBV27, the J call TRBJ2-3, with D possibly TRBD2 on 7 matching bases. The CDR3 contains 16 residues. Deletions cut 5 bases from V and 12 bases from J, with 27 bases between. Germline CDR1 is MNHEY and CDR2 is SMNVEV (reference sequence).

V gene TRBV10-3 combines with J gene TRBJ1-1; 7 bases fit TRBD1. Germline-derived CDR1 and CDR2 are ENHRY and SYGVKD. CDR3 length equals 16 residues. V was clipped by 0 bases and J by 7 bases; unmatched bases: 11. CDR3 region: CAISESTGAGQFEAFF. The CDR3 DNA sequence: TGTGCCATCAGTGAGTCCACAGGGGCGGGCCAATTTGAAGCTTTCTTT.

This chain links TRBV18 with TRBJ1-5; 8 nucleotides match TRBD1. V gave up 3 bases and J gave up 4 bases; unmatched junction bases: 2. This CDR3 spans 14 amino acids. Germline CDR1 is KGHSH and CDR2 is LQKENI. DNA of the CDR3: TGTGCCAGCTCACCGACAGGGGTGAATCAGCCCCAGCATTTT. As protein: CASSPTGVNQPQHF.

The chain recombines TRBV19 with TRBJ2-1, with D tentatively TRBD1 (5 bases). Trimming removed 4 bases from V and 8 bases from J, with 15 bases in between. Germline V CDR1 and CDR2: LNHDA, SQIVND (reference sequence). This CDR3 is 14 amino acids long. The CDR3 DNA sequence: TGTGCCAGTAGTAGTATGGGCAGGGCGGATGAGCAGTTCTTC. Its protein product is CASSSMGRADEQFF. Complete variable domain (other parts from reference TRBV19 and TRBJ2-1): DGGITQSPKYLFRKEGQNVTLSCEQNLNHDAMYWYRQDPGQGLRLIYYSQIVNDFQKGDIAEGYSVSREKKESFPLTVTSAQKNPTAFYLCASSSMGRADEQFFGPGTRLTVL.

The chain couples TRBV9 to TRBJ1-4, with a possible D match to TRBD1 (6 bases). The CDR3 is 15 residues long. Germline V gene sequence: CDR1 SGDLS, CDR2 YYNGEE. Trimming left V 1 base short and J 2 bases short, with 9 bases between. CDR3 bases: TGTGCCAGCAGCGTAAGGGGGGGCACTAATGAAAAACTGTTTTTT. Translated: CASSVRGGTNEKLFF.

The chain recombines TRBV7-6 with TRBJ1-1, with D uncertain. V lost 0 bases and J lost 6, with 23 bases in between. CDR1 SGHVS and CDR2 FNYEAQ come from the germline V gene. The CDR3 totals 18 residues. CDR3 sequence: CASSLAGDAGTGRPEAFF. DNA for the CDR3: TGTGCCAGCAGCTTAGCGGGTGATGCGGGTACGGGCCGCCCTGAAGCTTTCTTT.

The chain uses TRBV30 and TRBJ1-3, with D perhaps matching TRBD1 (5 bases). Germline V gene sequence: CDR1 GTSNPN, CDR2 SVGIG (reference sequence). The CDR3 is 17 amino acids. Trimming shortened V by 3 bases and J by 0 bases, and 18 bases separated the two germline ends. CDR3 nucleotide sequence: TGTGCCTGGAGCCTAAAGGGGAGGACCTACTCTGGAAACACCATATATTTT. This encodes CAWSLKGRTYSGNTIYF. Based on the CDR3 plus reference TRBV30 and TRBJ1-3, the full variable domain is SQTIHQWPATLVQPVGSPLSLECTVEGTSNPNLYWYRQAAGRGLQLLFYSVGIGQISSEVPQNLSASRPQDRQFILSSKKLLLSDSGFYLCAWSLKGRTYSGNTIYFGEGSWLTVV.

The genes are TRBV5-1 and TRBJ2-2; 11 positions match TRBD1. V lost 4 bases and J lost 6; bases outside the gene matches: 5. The CDR3 is 15 residues long. Germline V gene lookup returns CDR1 SGHRS and CDR2 YFSETQ. CDR3: CASSAGTGGSGELFF. The CDR3 nucleotides are TGCGCCAGCAGCGCCGGGACAGGGGGGTCCGGGGAGCTGTTTTTT.